The 12 T cell receptor beta chains given below trace back to one sample, sequenced in a study of blood T cells in healthy people across ages. PCR was performed a second time for about 6 to 11 cycles using a sample-barcoded 5' primer and a J-beta primer mix. In TCRdb, the 5' RACE reads were re-called with MiXCR into one record per CDR3 protein. This table holds 720,000 or so distinct CDR3 sequences, 40% to 45% found once. Material: blood. The receptors shown here come from a man aged 80 or over in good health.

This clonotype occurred many times. This rearrangement joins TRBV29-1 to TRBJ2-5; possibly TRBD2 for D (6 bases). V was trimmed by 4 bases and J by 11 bases, leaving 20 bases between them. CDR1 is SQVTM, CDR2 ANQGSEA, per germline. The CDR3 spans 13 residues. The CDR3 DNA is TGCAGCGTTGCGGGCGCGGGACGAGGGGAGCAGTACTTC. As protein: CSVAGAGRGEQYF.

The sample holds many counts of this clonotype. V gene TRBV7-2 combines with J gene TRBJ2-5, with TRBD2 matching over 9 bases. V lost 1 base, J lost 11 bases, and 14 bases stayed unmatched. CDR3 length equals 16 residues. The V gene's germline CDR1 is SGHTA and CDR2 FQGNSA. CDR3: CASSLVARGGQNEQYF. CDR3 DNA sequence: TGTGCCAGCAGCTTAGTGGCGCGGGGGGGCCAAAATGAGCAGTACTTC. Full variable domain (remainder filled in from reference TRBV7-2 and TRBJ2-5): GAGVSQSPSNKVTEKGKDVELRCDPISGHTALYWYRQSLGQGLEFLIYFQGNSAPDKSGLPSDRFSAERTGGSVSTLTIQRTQQEDSAVYLCASSLVARGGQNEQYFGPGTRLLVL.

The chain carries TRBV7-9 and TRBJ2-7; no clear D. In germline, CDR1 is SEHNR, CDR2 FQNEAQ (reference sequence). Between the trimmed V and J ends, which lost 3 bases and 1 base, there was a span of 10 bases. This CDR3 contains 14 residues. The CDR3 DNA reads TGTGCCAGCAGCTTGAGTGCGGAGTCCTACGAGCAGTACTTC. It codes for CASSLSAESYEQYF. The full variable domain, rest sourced from reference TRBV7-9 and TRBJ2-7, is DTGVSQNPRHKITKRGQNVTFRCDPISEHNRLYWYRQTLGQGPEFLTYFQNEAQLEKSRLLSDRFSAERPKGSFSTLEIQRTEQGDSAMYLCASSLSAESYEQYFGPGTRLTVT.

A few counts support this clonotype. J is TRBJ2-5 and V is TRBV7-8; D is unclear. The CDR3 is 14 amino acids. V was trimmed by 2 bases and J by 5 bases, leaving 12 bases between them. The germline V gene encodes CDR1 SGHVS and CDR2 FQNEAQ. CDR3 residues: CASSLNRHSETQYF. The CDR3 nucleotides read TGTGCCAGCAGCTTAAATAGGCATTCGGAGACCCAGTACTTC.

The chain employs TRBV6-1 and TRBJ2-5; possibly TRBD1 for D (6 bases). The CDR3 sequence is 14 residues long. The germline CDR1 and CDR2 sequences are MNHNS and SASEGT. The V and J ends lost 8 bases and 0 bases respectively, with 13 bases between them. CDR3 DNA sequence: TGTGCCAGCGTCACCGGGACACACCAAGAGACCCAGTACTTC. Its translation is CASVTGTHQETQYF.

This chain connects TRBV20-1 to TRBJ2-1, with D unclear. The length of the CDR3 is 12 residues. The V gene's germline CDR1 is DFQATT and CDR2 SNEGSKA (reference sequence). V gave up 4 bases and J gave up 10 bases, with 14 bases separating them. This CDR3 reads CSAIDRANEQFF. Here the CDR3 DNA reads TGCAGTGCTATTGATAGGGCCAACGAGCAGTTCTTC.

Many counts were recorded for this clonotype. The J gene is TRBJ2-7, the V gene TRBV7-2, with 14 nucleotides matching TRBD2. The CDR3 sequence is 15 residues long. The trim removed 1 base at V and 6 bases at J, leaving 2 bases unmatched. Germline assignment: CDR1 SGHTA and CDR2 FQGNSA. CDR3 region: CASSLVTSGRGEQYF. The DNA of the CDR3 is TGTGCCAGCAGCTTAGTGACTAGCGGGAGGGGCGAGCAGTACTTC.

As to this clonotype: A much larger clone lies one base from this, so it may be a read error. This chain uses TRBV9 with TRBJ2-7; a possible D gene is TRBD1 (6 bases). The germline V gene encodes CDR1 SGDLS and CDR2 YYNGEE. V shed 0 bases and J shed 3 bases, with 13 bases lying between them. CDR3 length equals 15 residues. The CDR3: CASSVADAQGYEQYF. The CDR3 region has the DNA TGTGCCAGCAGCGTAGCGGACGCACAGGGCTACGAGCAGTACTTC.

In its sample, this clonotype was seen a few times. V usage is TRBV3-1 and J usage is TRBJ2-5; 15 nucleotides align to TRBD2. Germline V CDR1 and CDR2: LGHDT, YNNKEL (reference sequence). V shed 6 bases, J shed 9 bases, and the junction held 11 bases outside the gene matches. The CDR3 extends over 16 amino acids. CDR3 in amino acids: CASRVGTSGGSPAQYF. CDR3 DNA: TGTGCCAGCAGGGTAGGGACTAGCGGGGGGTCCCCTGCCCAGTACTTC.

Comments on this clonotype: A much larger clone is a single base away; this may be a read error. This chain links TRBV29-1 with TRBJ2-5; no firm D call. The closer fit of TRBJ2-1 to the DNA end suggests the J call may be wrong. Germline V gives CDR1 SQVTM, CDR2 ANQGSEA. The CDR3 is 13 residues long. The CDR3 region is CSVGDTTQETQFF. Here the CDR3 DNA reads TGCAGCGTCGGCGATACTACGCAAGAGACCCAGTTCTTC.

The rearrangement links TRBV20-1 to TRBJ2-1; 9 bases agree with TRBD1. V gave up 7 bases and J gave up 6 bases; unmatched junction bases: 7. The CDR3 contains 13 residues. CDR1 is DFQATT and CDR2 is SNEGSKA in the germline V gene (reference sequence). In DNA form, the CDR3 reads TGCAGTGAAACGGGACAGGGATCCAATGAGCAGTTCTTC. Its protein is CSETGQGSNEQFF.

This chain connects TRBV27 to TRBJ2-3, with 7 bases fitting TRBD1. V shed 0 bases and J 6 bases; nucleotides not matched to a gene: 18. The CDR3 runs to 19 residues. From germline, CDR1 is MNHEY and CDR2 SMNVEV (reference sequence). CDR3 region: CASSLSTLMPGQEGDTQYF. In nucleotides, the CDR3 is TGTGCCAGCAGTTTATCAACTTTAATGCCAGGACAGGAAGGGGATACGCAGTATTTT.